Below are 26 T cell receptor beta chains sequenced from a single sample in a study of shared clonotypes between healthy human individuals. The protocol was immunoSEQ multiplex PCR, while the TCRdb copy is restricted to in-frame clones and leaves out a portion. The sample lists 730,000 or so clones; 72% were seen once. The sample consisted of memory CD4+ T cells sorted from blood. The sample's subset: CD45RA-negative fraction. These receptors originate from a woman in her 30s in good health.

The V gene is TRBV18, the J gene TRBJ1-1; D not resolved. The V end was cut by 6 bases, the J end by 6 bases, with 11 bases between. Germline V lookup: CDR1 KGHSH, CDR2 LQKENI. The CDR3 is 12 amino acids. CDR3 loop: CASSSVGAEAFF. In nucleotides, the CDR3 is TGTGCCAGCTCTTCGGTCGGGGCTGAAGCTTTCTTT. Using reference TRBV18 and TRBJ1-1 for the parts outside the CDR3, the full variable domain is NAGVMQNPRHLVRRRGQEARLRCSPMKGHSHVYWYRQLPEEGLKFMVYLQKENIIDESGMPKERFSAEFPKEGPSILRIQQVVRGDSAAYFCASSSVGAEAFFGQGTRLTVV.

The V call is TRBV7-2, the J call TRBJ2-3; weak D call: TRBD1 (6 bases). The germline V gene encodes CDR1 SGHTA and CDR2 FQGNSA. This CDR3 has 14 residues. V dropped 5 bases and J dropped 1 base, with 10 bases sitting between them. The CDR3 region is CASSRDIGTDTQYF. For the CDR3, the DNA is TGTGCCAGCAGCCGGGACATAGGCACAGATACGCAGTATTTT. Variable domain in full (rest from reference TRBV7-2 and TRBJ2-3): GAGVSQSPSNKVTEKGKDVELRCDPISGHTALYWYRQSLGQGLEFLIYFQGNSAPDKSGLPSDRFSAERTGGSVSTLTIQRTQQEDSAVYLCASSRDIGTDTQYFGPGTRLTVL.

The V and J genes are TRBV4-2 and TRBJ1-5, with D maybe TRBD1 (5 bases). Trimming stripped 5 bases from V and 4 bases from J, with 12 bases between. The germline gives CDR1 LGHNA, CDR2 YNFKEQ. This CDR3 comprises 14 residues. This chain's CDR3 is CASSKGQENQPQHF. The CDR3 DNA is TGTGCCAGCAGCAAAGGACAAGAGAATCAGCCCCAGCATTTT.

The V and J genes are TRBV28 and TRBJ2-2; 12 bases are a match to TRBD1. V was clipped by 6 bases and J by 6 bases; unmatched bases: 8. Germline CDR1 is MDHEN and CDR2 is SYDVKM. The CDR3 is 16 amino acids. The CDR3, as DNA: TGTGCCAGCAGAGCTCGACGGGACAGGGGGCCCGGGGAGCTGTTTTTT. Translating gives CASRARRDRGPGELFF. The variable domain in full, completed from reference TRBV28 and TRBJ2-2, reads DVKVTQSSRYLVKRTGEKVFLECVQDMDHENMFWYRQDPGLGLRLIYFSYDVKMKEKGDIPEGYSVSREKKERFSLILESASTNQTSMYLCASRARRDRGPGELFFGEGSRLTVL.

The rearrangement joins TRBV7-2 to TRBJ2-1; 9 nucleotides agree with TRBD1. Per germline, CDR1 SGHTA and CDR2 FQGNSA. The CDR3 spans 13 residues. V was clipped by 6 bases and J by 10 bases; unmatched bases: 7. CDR3 DNA sequence: TGTGCCAGCAGGCCGGGACAGGGATTGGAGCAGTTCTTC. Its protein is CASRPGQGLEQFF.

The rearrangement uses TRBV10-1 and TRBJ2-1; 10 bases are a match to TRBD2. The germline V gene encodes CDR1 WNHNN and CDR2 SYGVQD (reference sequence). The CDR3 is made up of 17 amino acids. With 0 bases clipped from V and 3 bases from J, the junction kept 5 bases outside the gene matches. The CDR3 loop reads CASSESISGRVYNEQFF. The CDR3 DNA sequence: TGCGCCAGCAGTGAGTCGATCAGCGGGAGGGTCTACAATGAGCAGTTCTTC.

V and J are TRBV2 and TRBJ2-7; 9 nucleotides align to TRBD2. Germline CDR1 SNHLY, CDR2 FYNNEI. This CDR3 is 16 amino acids long. V lost 6 bases to trimming and J lost 0 bases; unmatched junction nucleotides: 9. The CDR3 bases are TGTGCCAGCAGCGATGTAGCGGGAGAAAGCTCCTACGAGCAGTACTTC. It translates to CASSDVAGESSYEQYF.

This rearrangement joins TRBV5-6 to TRBJ2-5; D might be TRBD1 (6 bases). Germline V gives CDR1 SGHDT, CDR2 YYEEEE. This CDR3 contains 16 residues. The germline V and J ends were trimmed by 2 bases and 9 bases, with 23 bases remaining between them. This chain's CDR3 is CASSFGGSLNPFAQYF. In DNA form, the CDR3 reads TGTGCCAGCAGCTTTGGGGGCAGCCTCAACCCCTTCGCCCAGTACTTC.

This clone came up once. V usage is TRBV7-2 and J usage is TRBJ1-1, with a tentative D call TRBD1 (5 bases). Trimming took off 0 bases at V and 4 bases at J, with 9 bases between the two ends. The CDR3 length is 14 residues. Germline V gene sequence: CDR1 SGHTA, CDR2 FQGNSA. CDR3 coding DNA: TGTGCCAGCAGCTTAGCGGGGGTCCCCACTGAAGCTTTCTTT. It yields the protein CASSLAGVPTEAFF.

The rearrangement uses TRBV4-1 and TRBJ2-7, with D possibly TRBD2 on 5 matching bases. This CDR3 comprises 15 residues. CDR1 and CDR2 from the germline V gene are MGHRA and YSYEKL. With 4 bases removed from V and 2 bases from J, the gap between germline ends came to 15 bases. CDR3 loop: CASSPIFGKTYEQYF. The CDR3 DNA reads as TGCGCCAGCAGCCCTATTTTCGGGAAGACCTACGAGCAGTACTTC.

The chain recombines TRBV5-1 with TRBJ2-1, with 9 bases lining up with TRBD2. The CDR3 loop spans 16 amino acids. V shed 3 bases, J shed 0 bases, and the junction held 4 bases outside the gene matches. CDR1 and CDR2 from the germline V gene are SGHRS and YFSETQ. CDR3 residues: CASSSNSGSSYNEQFF. The CDR3 DNA reads as TGCGCCAGCAGCTCAAATAGCGGGAGCTCCTACAATGAGCAGTTCTTC.

V usage is TRBV7-9 and J usage is TRBJ2-7; D possibly corresponds to TRBD1 (5 bases). With 2 bases removed from V and 2 bases from J, the gap between germline ends came to 13 bases. From germline, CDR1 is SEHNR and CDR2 FQNEAQ (reference sequence). This CDR3 comprises 15 residues. The CDR3 spells CASSLWGAVTYEQYF. The DNA for the CDR3 is TGTGCCAGCAGCTTATGGGGCGCGGTTACCTACGAGCAGTACTTC.

V is TRBV28 and J is TRBJ1-1, with D perhaps TRBD1 (5 bases). V was cut by 6 bases and J by 6 bases, with 20 bases left in between. Germline CDR1 is MDHEN and CDR2 is SYDVKM. The length of the CDR3 is 15 residues. The CDR3 coding sequence is TGTGCCAGCAGCCCCCCGTGGGGGGGGAGACCTGAAGCTTTCTTT. This encodes CASSPPWGGRPEAFF.

On this clone itself: Other nucleotide sequences from this sample produce the same CDR3. This sequence joins TRBV6-1 and TRBJ1-3; D is undetermined. Trimming cost V 1 base and J 0 bases, with 7 bases left between them. The germline gives CDR1 MNHNS, CDR2 SASEGT. The CDR3 covers 15 residues. CDR3 nucleotide sequence: TGTGCCAGCAGTGAAGGCCCTCTCTCTGGAAACACCATATATTTT. Protein: CASSEGPLSGNTIYF.

This clone was recorded a few times. The chain combines TRBV18 with TRBJ2-2; 8 bases align to TRBD1. CDR1 is KGHSH, CDR2 LQKENI, per germline. This CDR3 has 17 amino acids. Losses at the gene ends were 3 bases for V and 4 bases for J; bases not matched to a gene: 10. This CDR3 reads CASSPRQGAFGTGELFF. The CDR3 nucleotides are TGTGCCAGCTCACCGAGGCAGGGGGCATTTGGCACCGGGGAGCTGTTTTTT.

This chain uses TRBV30 with TRBJ1-5; D is unresolved. This CDR3 comprises 13 residues. Per germline, CDR1 GTSNPN and CDR2 SVGIG (reference sequence). Trimming shortened V by 0 bases and J by 4 bases, and 7 bases separated the two germline ends. The CDR3 region is CAWSVGQNQPQHF. CDR3 nucleotides: TGTGCCTGGAGTGTAGGTCAAAATCAGCCCCAGCATTTT.

This clone was observed once. The CDR3 reads CASSFAGRPDTQYF. The CDR3 bases are TGTGCCAGCAGTTTCGCCGGACGCCCAGATACGCAGTATTTT. The chain couples TRBV27 to TRBJ2-3; D gene unclear. The germline V and J ends were trimmed by 3 bases and 4 bases, with 11 bases remaining between them. The CDR3 runs 14 residues. The germline CDR1 and CDR2 sequences are MNHEY and SMNVEV (reference sequence).

The rearrangement links TRBV29-1 to TRBJ2-4; 9 nucleotides agree with TRBD1. Unmatched junction bases numbered 16, after V lost 6 bases and J lost 1 base. The CDR3 spans 18 residues. CDR1 is SQVTM, CDR2 ANQGSEA, per germline. CDR3 protein: CSVYWVSRDRAAKNIQYF. CDR3 bases: TGCAGCGTGTATTGGGTCTCGAGGGACAGGGCCGCCAAAAACATTCAGTACTTC.

This clone was observed a handful of times. This CDR3 is also generated by other DNA sequences in the sample. The rearrangement joins TRBV20-1 to TRBJ2-3; no firm D call. This CDR3 is 11 amino acids long. Per germline, CDR1 DFQATT and CDR2 SNEGSKA (reference sequence). V lost 3 bases, J lost 6 bases, and 7 bases lay in between. The CDR3 sequence: CSASPSDTQYF. In nucleotides, the CDR3 is TGCAGTGCTAGCCCCTCTGATACGCAGTATTTT.

This clone was detected only a few times. J is TRBJ1-2 and V is TRBV9; D might be TRBD1 (6 bases). Germline V gene sequence: CDR1 SGDLS, CDR2 YYNGEE. This CDR3 spans 17 amino acids. V was pared by 0 bases and J by 8 bases, with 23 bases between. CDR3 bases: TGTGCCAGCAGCGTAGCGGGACAATTGGAGGCCAATAGGGGCTACACCTTC. This codes for CASSVAGQLEANRGYTF.

The chain uses TRBV7-9 and TRBJ2-7; 7 bases line up with TRBD1. This CDR3 contains 17 residues. The V gene end was trimmed by 4 bases and the J gene end by 2 bases; junction bases not matched to a gene: 14. Germline CDR1 reads SEHNR; CDR2 reads FQNEAQ (reference sequence). The CDR3 loop is CASSSLGGPRLTYEQYF. In nucleotides, the CDR3 is TGTGCCAGCAGCTCACTAGGGGGCCCCCGGTTGACCTACGAGCAGTACTTC.

The rearrangement links TRBV15 to TRBJ2-7; D is unclear. This CDR3 has 13 residues. V was shortened by 0 bases and J by 4 bases, with 7 bases between the two germline ends. Looked up from germline, CDR1 is LNHNV and CDR2 is YYDKDF (reference sequence). In DNA, the CDR3 is TGTGCCACCAGCAGAGATGTAGGATACGAGCAGTACTTC. Translating gives CATSRDVGYEQYF.

This clone appeared a single time. V and J are TRBV6-1 and TRBJ2-7, with D perhaps TRBD2 (6 bases). The germline V gene encodes CDR1 MNHNS and CDR2 SASEGT. The CDR3 loop spans 15 amino acids. Trimming left V 1 base short and J 4 bases short, with 14 bases between. The CDR3 is CASSEGRGFKYEQYF. The CDR3 DNA follows: TGTGCCAGCAGTGAAGGGAGGGGCTTTAAATACGAGCAGTACTTC.

The sample holds a few counts of this clone. The V and J genes are TRBV10-2 and TRBJ1-2; D remains unclear. CDR1 and CDR2 (germline): WSHSY, SAAADI. V lost 8 bases, J lost 4 bases, and 14 bases lay in between. CDR3 length: 13 residues. CDR3 loop: CASSTTRSYGYTF. The CDR3, as DNA: TGCGCCAGCTCCACAACACGATCCTATGGCTACACCTTC.

This clone showed up many times. The V and J genes are TRBV28 and TRBJ1-1, with D tentatively TRBD1 (6 bases). The germline V gene encodes CDR1 MDHEN and CDR2 SYDVKM. V was trimmed by 5 bases and J by 5 bases, leaving 12 bases between them. The CDR3 loop spans 13 amino acids. The CDR3 here is CASSKQGWTEAFF. CDR3 coding DNA: TGTGCCAGCAGTAAACAGGGATGGACTGAAGCTTTCTTT.

The chain carries TRBV9 and TRBJ1-2, with TRBD1 matching 7 bases. Germline V gene sequence: CDR1 SGDLS, CDR2 YYNGEE. The CDR3 is 18 residues long. Trimming at V came to 3 bases and at J to 3 bases, leaving 17 bases not matched to a gene. CDR3 coding DNA: TGTGCCAGCAGCGCAGGGGGGGACTCACAGGGGTATCACTATGGCTACACCTTC. It is translated as CASSAGGDSQGYHYGYTF.